This T cell receptor (beta chain) was sequenced for a study of T cells after yellow fever vaccination (dated 2019 in TCRdb). Notes on the research overall: The SMART-Seq v4 Ultra Low Input RNA kit was used to prepare libraries from fractions with low cell numbers. Bulk PBMC replicates and cell subsets were isolated from blood drawn at multiple timepoints before and after both primary and secondary immunization. Two healthy male donors, one aged 18 to 30 and one aged 30 to 40 years, were included in the cohort. To track T-cell clones before and after primary and booster YFV17D yellow fever vaccination, bulk TCR alpha and beta repertoires were sequenced longitudinally. General study outcomes and caveats: Because only a couple of donors were included in the study, the extent to which the findings can be generalized is limited. A small fraction of clonotypes appeared in both the CD4 and CD8 compartments, likely as a result of convergent recombination. Because abundant contaminating clonotypes from the bulk population could be contained in FACS-sorted repertoires, computational filtering was required. The secondary T-cell response was weaker than the primary response but faster, peaking on day 5 instead of day 15. After the booster, most clones that had expanded after primary vaccination were detected again (around 97% of CD4 and around nine tenths of CD8), suggesting broad maintenance of memory.

TCRdb lists the instrument as Illumina NovaSeq 6000. TCR cDNA was made using 5'RACE template switching, a step that added a universal primer site and unique molecular identifiers. cDNA synthesis was primed from both the TCR alpha and TCR beta constant segments. Library amplification used two PCR steps, and the second PCR step added sample barcodes and sequencing adapters. Sequencing of the libraries was done on either Illumina HiSeq 2500 (2x100 bp) or NovaSeq (2x150 bp). The authors' analysis ran thus. MIGEC was used to demultiplex reads and collapse the reads into UMI consensus sequences, and MiXCR was used for V(D)J alignment. Using edgeR on replicate PBMC samples, clonotypes were called vaccine-responding if FDR was below 0.01 and the log2 fold change was above 5 up to day 15. Bulk clonotypes were assigned CD4 or CD8 identity according to which sequenced CD4 or CD8 repertoire held them at higher abundance. TCRdb reprocessed the public reads (quality trimming at Q25 with fastp, clone calling with MiXCR) and kept in-frame beta chains. Each entry is one CDR3 protein sequence, shown with its most common DNA and genes. The V and J calls reflect TCRdb's pipeline rather than the authors' work. Within this sample are about 340,000 distinct CDR3 sequences, with under 15% of them counted one time only. The top ten constitute 2.5% to 3.5% of the sample.

The CDR3 has 13 amino acids, counting the end cysteine and phenylalanine. CDR3 DNA is the only sequence kept; it has 39 bases, read in frame from the first base. V loses 4 bases, J loses 6 bases, and the germline ends lie 11 bases apart. CDR1 is given as SGHRS and CDR2 as YFSETQ, both from the germline V gene. A word on this clonotype: Its binding antigen is unknown. No much larger clone is present one base from it, and per-base qualities are unavailable.

The sample's treatment or condition label, decoded: live attenuated yellow fever vaccine strain. A standard Ficoll-Paque protocol was used to isolate PBMCs from peripheral blood. CD4 and CD8 T-cell fractions were isolated with Dynabeads CD4 and CD8 positive selection kits. RNA was extracted with TriZol from bulk PBMCs, CD4 and CD8 fractions, and dextramer-positive and dextramer-negative fractions. The receptor was isolated from a man aged 18 to 30 who received the YFV17D yellow fever vaccine. The chain joins TRBV5-1 to TRBJ2-1, with a tentative D gene TRBD1 over 5 matching bases. The source was CD4+ T cells sorted from PBMCs, collected 15 days after the yellow fever booster vaccination. The nucleotides are TGCGCCAGCAGCCTAGGGGCCGGCAATGAGCAGTTCTTC. Its translation reads: CASSLGAGNEQFF.